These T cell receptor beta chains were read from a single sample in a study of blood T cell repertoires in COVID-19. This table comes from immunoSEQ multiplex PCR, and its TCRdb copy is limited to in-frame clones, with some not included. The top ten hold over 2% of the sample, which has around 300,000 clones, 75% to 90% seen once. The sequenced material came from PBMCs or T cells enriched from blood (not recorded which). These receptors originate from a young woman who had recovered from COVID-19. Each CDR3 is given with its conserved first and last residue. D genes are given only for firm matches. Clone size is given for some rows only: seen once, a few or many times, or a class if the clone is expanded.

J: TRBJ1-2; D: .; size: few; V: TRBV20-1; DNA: TGCAGTGCTAGGAGCCTCTATGGCTACACCTTC; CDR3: CSARSLYGYTF
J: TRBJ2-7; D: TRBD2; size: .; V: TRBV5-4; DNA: TGTGCCAGCAGCTTGGGACTAGCGGGGGTCTCCTACGAGCAGTACTTC; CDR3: CASSLGLAGVSYEQYF
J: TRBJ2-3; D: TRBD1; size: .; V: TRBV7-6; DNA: TGTGCCAGCAGCCCGCGACAGGGGTACGATACGCAGTATTTT; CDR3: CASSPRQGYDTQYF
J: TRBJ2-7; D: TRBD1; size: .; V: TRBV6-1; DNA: TGTGCCAGCAGTGAATGGACAGGCTACGAGCAGTACTTC; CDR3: CASSEWTGYEQYF
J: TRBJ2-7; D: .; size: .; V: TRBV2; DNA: TGTGCCAGCAGTACAGTAGCGAAGCAGTACTTC; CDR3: CASSTVAKQYF
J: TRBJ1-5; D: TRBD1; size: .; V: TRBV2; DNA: TGTGCCAGCAGTGAAGCGGGGACAGATAATCAGCCCCAGCATTTT; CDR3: CASSEAGTDNQPQHF
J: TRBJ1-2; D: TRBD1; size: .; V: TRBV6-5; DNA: TGTGCCAGCAGTTCTTGGACAGGGGTAAACTATGGCTACACCTTC; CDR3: CASSSWTGVNYGYTF
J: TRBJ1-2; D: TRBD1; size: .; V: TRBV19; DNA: TGTGCCAGTAGTATAGCCCCGGGACAGGGCCATGGCTACACCTTC; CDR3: CASSIAPGQGHGYTF
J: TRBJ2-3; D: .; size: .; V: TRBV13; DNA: TGTGCCAGCAGCGCTGAGGATACGCAGTATTTT; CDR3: CASSAEDTQYF
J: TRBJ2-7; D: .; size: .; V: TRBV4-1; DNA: TGCGCCAGCAGCCCCCAGTGGACATCCTACGAGCAGTACTTC; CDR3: CASSPQWTSYEQYF
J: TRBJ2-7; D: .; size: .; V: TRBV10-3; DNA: TGTGCCATCACCAGCGCGGATTCCTACGAGCAGTACTTC; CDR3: CAITSADSYEQYF
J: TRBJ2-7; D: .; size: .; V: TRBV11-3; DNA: TGTGCCAGCGCGCACCGGTACTTC; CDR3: CASAHRYF
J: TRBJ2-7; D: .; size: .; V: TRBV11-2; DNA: TGTGCCAGCAGCCCCCCCCAGATCACGGGGGAGCAGTACTTC; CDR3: CASSPPQITGEQYF
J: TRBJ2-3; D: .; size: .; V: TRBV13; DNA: TGTGCCAGCAGCTACTCGAGGGGGACGGACGATACGCAGTATTTT; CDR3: CASSYSRGTDDTQYF
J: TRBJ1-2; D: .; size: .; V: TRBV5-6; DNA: TGTGCCAGCTCAACCCCCGGGATCTATGGCTACACCTTC; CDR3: CASSTPGIYGYTF
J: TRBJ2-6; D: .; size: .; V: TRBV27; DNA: TGTGCCAGCACCCAGGGGTCTGGGGCCAACGTCCTGACTTTC; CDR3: CASTQGSGANVLTF
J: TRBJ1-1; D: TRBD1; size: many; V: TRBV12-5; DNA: TGTGCTAGTGGTTTGCAGACAGGGACTGAAGCTTTCTTT; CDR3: CASGLQTGTEAFF
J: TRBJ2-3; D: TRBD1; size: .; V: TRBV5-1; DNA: TGCGCCAGCAGCTCGGGAAGGGGGCTGGACACAGATACGCAGTATTTT; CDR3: CASSSGRGLDTDTQYF
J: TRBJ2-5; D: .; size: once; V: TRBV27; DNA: TGTGCCAGCAGTTTATCGAGGCTAGCCAGCGAGACCCAGTACTTC; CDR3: CASSLSRLASETQYF
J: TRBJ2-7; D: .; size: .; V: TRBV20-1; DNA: TGCAGTGCTAGTTTCCCGGGGATCAACGAGCAGTACTTC; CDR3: CSASFPGINEQYF
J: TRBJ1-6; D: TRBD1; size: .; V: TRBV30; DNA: TGTGCCTGGAGTGACGGGACAGTTCCACCCCTCCACTTT; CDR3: CAWSDGTVPPLHF
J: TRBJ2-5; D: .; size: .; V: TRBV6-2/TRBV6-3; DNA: TGTGCCAGCAGTTACCTGCAGGGAAGATATCAGGGGACCCAGTACTTC; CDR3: CASSYLQGRYQGTQYF
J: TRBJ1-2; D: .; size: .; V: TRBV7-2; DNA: TGTGCCAGCAGCTCCCAGGGTCCCTACACCTTC; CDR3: CASSSQGPYTF
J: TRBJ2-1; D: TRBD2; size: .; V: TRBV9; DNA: TGTGCCAGCAGCGCCCCCAGCGGGGGCTCCTACAATGAGCAGTTCTTC; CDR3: CASSAPSGGSYNEQFF
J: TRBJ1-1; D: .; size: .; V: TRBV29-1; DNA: TGCAGCGCTCGGAGGGGAGTGAACACTGAAGCTTTCTTT; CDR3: CSARRGVNTEAFF
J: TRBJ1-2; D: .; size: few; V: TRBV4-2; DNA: TGTGCCAGCAGCCAAGATAGGTCTTTGGGGCTCTATGGCTACACCTTC; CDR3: CASSQDRSLGLYGYTF
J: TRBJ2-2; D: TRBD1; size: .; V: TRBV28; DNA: TGTGCCAGCAGTTCCCATCCTGACAGGGTAGACGGGGAGCTGTTTTTT; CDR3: CASSSHPDRVDGELFF
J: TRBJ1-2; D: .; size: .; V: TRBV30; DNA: TGTGCCTGGAGTTCGGCGGGAAAAAGGGAAACCTTC; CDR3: CAWSSAGKRETF
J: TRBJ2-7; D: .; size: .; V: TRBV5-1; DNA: TGCGCCAGCAGCTTGGCCAGGCCAACCTACGAGCAGTACTTC; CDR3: CASSLARPTYEQYF
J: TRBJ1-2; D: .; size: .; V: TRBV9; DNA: TGTGCCAGCAGCGGAGGAGGAGGGGTAAACTATGGCTACACCTTC; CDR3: CASSGGGGVNYGYTF
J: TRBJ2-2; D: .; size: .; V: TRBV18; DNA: TGTGCCAGCTCACCTCGTGGAGGAGCGAACACCGGGGAGCTGTTTTTT; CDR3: CASSPRGGANTGELFF
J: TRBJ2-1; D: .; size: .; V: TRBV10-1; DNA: TGCGCCAACGCCCTGGACATGTACAATGAGCAGTTCTTC; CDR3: CANALDMYNEQFF
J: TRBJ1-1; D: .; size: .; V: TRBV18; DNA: TGTGCCAGCTCACTAAATTCGGGGGGCTCGAACACTGAAGCTTTCTTT; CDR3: CASSLNSGGSNTEAFF